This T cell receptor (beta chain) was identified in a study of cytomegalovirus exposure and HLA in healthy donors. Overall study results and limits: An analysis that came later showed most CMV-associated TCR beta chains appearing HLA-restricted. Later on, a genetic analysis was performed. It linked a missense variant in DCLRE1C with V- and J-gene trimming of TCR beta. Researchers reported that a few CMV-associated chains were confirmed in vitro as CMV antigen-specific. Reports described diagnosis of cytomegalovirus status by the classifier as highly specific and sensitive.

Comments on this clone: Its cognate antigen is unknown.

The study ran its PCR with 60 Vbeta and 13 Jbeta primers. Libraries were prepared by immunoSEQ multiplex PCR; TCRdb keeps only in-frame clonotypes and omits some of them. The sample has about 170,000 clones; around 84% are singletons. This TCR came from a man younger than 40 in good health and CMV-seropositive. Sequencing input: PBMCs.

CDR3 residues: CASRYSRNEQFF. The CDR3 nucleotides read TGTGCCAGCAGATATTCTAGGAATGAGCAGTTCTTC. The rearrangement uses TRBV5-6 and TRBJ2-1, with unresolved D. Germline V lookup: CDR1 SGHDT, CDR2 YYEEEE. V lost 5 bases and J lost 7, with 10 bases in between. This CDR3 contains 12 residues.